The 8 T cell receptor beta chains below all came from one sample that was sequenced in a study of monozygotic twins with inflammatory bowel disease. TCRdb reanalyzed the 5' RACE reads and collapses them to one entry per CDR3 protein, without DNA. This sample's clone table lists about 420,000 distinct CDR3 sequences. Sequencing was performed on blood. Receptor source: a human donor with ulcerative colitis or Crohn's disease, or a healthy co-twin of an affected twin (not recorded which).

The chain has TRBV20-1 and TRBJ1-5; absent DNA, TCRdb's TRBD1 call cannot be checked. The germline V gene has CDR1 DFQATT and CDR2 SNEGSKA (reference sequence). The CDR3 length is 14 residues. Here the CDR3 reads CSASGQGGRQPQHF.

The chain is built from TRBV20-1 and TRBJ2-3; the D gene TCRdb calls, TRBD2, cannot be checked with no DNA. The length of the CDR3 is 16 residues. CDR1 and CDR2 from the germline V gene are DFQATT and SNEGSKA (reference sequence). This CDR3 reads CSARTGLVGVLDTQYF.

The rearrangement uses TRBV5-4 and TRBJ2-2; the TCRdb D gene call, TRBD2, has no DNA to confirm it. This CDR3 has 17 residues. The germline gives CDR1 SGHNT, CDR2 YYREEE (reference sequence). The CDR3 spells CASSGEWSGGPTGELFF.

CDR3 in amino acids: CSARRSPPAYGYTF. The genes are TRBV20-1 and TRBJ1-2. Germline CDR1 reads DFQATT; CDR2 reads SNEGSKA (reference sequence). The length of the CDR3 is 14 residues.

The genes are TRBV2 and TRBJ1-4; TCRdb's D call of TRBD1 is untestable without DNA. The germline gives CDR1 SNHLY, CDR2 FYNNEI. The CDR3 spans 16 residues. CDR3 sequence reads: CASSYPWGGTNEKLFF. Supplemented by reference TRBV2 and TRBJ1-4, the full variable domain reads EPEVTQTPSHQVTQMGQEVILRCVPISNHLYFYWYRQILGQKVEFLVSFYNNEISEKSEIFDDQFSVERPDGSNFTLKIRSTKLEDSAMYFCASSYPWGGTNEKLFFGSGTQLSVL.

The chain recombines TRBV27 with TRBJ2-7; as DNA is missing, the TRBD1 call by TCRdb cannot be tested. CDR3 length equals 16 residues. The germline CDR1 and CDR2 sequences are MNHEY and SMNVEV (reference sequence). This CDR3 reads CASSLRGGAGGYEQYF.

The V call is TRBV7-2, the J call TRBJ2-1; the TCRdb call, TRBD1, lacks DNA for checking. This CDR3 has 16 residues. The germline gives CDR1 SGHTA, CDR2 FQGNSA. CDR3 in amino acids: CASSLYRGHAYNEQFF.

The V and J genes are TRBV2 and TRBJ2-7; lacking DNA, the TRBD1 call made by TCRdb goes unchecked. This CDR3 is 15 amino acids long. Germline values: CDR1 SNHLY, CDR2 FYNNEI. CDR3 amino acids: CASSRDRAITYEQYF.